A selection of T cell receptor beta chains follows, all from one sample in a study of T cells in localized non-small cell lung cancer. Only in-frame clones appear in the TCRdb table, and some are missing; sequencing was by immunoSEQ multiplex PCR. The sample consists of 20,000 to 30,000 clones, approximately 90% of them appearing once. The source was peripheral blood, collected before any cancer treatment. The receptor source for this set is a woman between 35 and 75 years old with stage I lung adenocarcinoma. Both conserved end residues are part of each CDR3. D genes are given only for firm matches. Where a row states a size, it is once, few, many or the class of an expanded clone; other rows omit it.

TRBV29-1	TRBJ2-1	-	-	TGCAGCGTTCGCCCTAGCTATGAGCAGTTCTTC	CSVRPSYEQFF
TRBV5-1	TRBJ2-7	TRBD1	-	TGCGCCAGCAGCCCGGGACAGTCTTACGAGCAGTACTTC	CASSPGQSYEQYF
TRBV12-5	TRBJ2-1	TRBD2	-	TGTGCTAGCTCCCGGGAGGGGGGGGGAAGGTTCTTC	CASSREGGGRFF
TRBV5-4	TRBJ2-3	TRBD2	-	TGTGCCAGCAGCCCGGGGGGGGGCGGCCGGGCAGATACGCAGTATTTT	CASSPGGGGRADTQYF
TRBV18	TRBJ1-1	-	-	TGTGCCAGCTCACCGAGGGAGGGGAACACTGAAGCTTTCTTT	CASSPREGNTEAFF
TRBV6-1	TRBJ1-2	-	-	TGTGCCAGCAGTGAAGGGGCCGGGACGGTCTATGGCTACACCTTC	CASSEGAGTVYGYTF
TRBV13	TRBJ1-5	-	once	TGTGCCAGCAGCTTAGGTGGTTTCAATCAGCCCCAGCATTTT	CASSLGGFNQPQHF
TRBV5-1	TRBJ2-1	TRBD2	once	TGCGCCAGCAGCAGCTCTAGCGGGAGGGATTCCTACAATGAGCAGTTCTTC	CASSSSSGRDSYNEQFF
TRBV18	TRBJ1-5	TRBD1	-	TGTGCCAGCTCGACGACCAGGGGGCTCAATCAGCCCCAGCATTTT	CASSTTRGLNQPQHF
TRBV4-1	TRBJ2-5	-	-	TGCGCCAGCAGCCAACCCACCGGGTCCCTAGGTCGGACCCAGTACTTC	CASSQPTGSLGRTQYF
TRBV28	TRBJ2-7	-	-	TGTGCCAGCAGTTTATTTGGGTCTCCGGACAGAGACTACGAGCAGTACTTC	CASSLFGSPDRDYEQYF
TRBV7-2	TRBJ1-1	-	-	TGTGCCAGCAGCTTAGTGATAGGGGGAGGCACTGAAGCTTTCTTT	CASSLVIGGGTEAFF
TRBV28	TRBJ2-7	-	-	TGTGCCAGCAGTTCGTTTTCGTCCGGGAGTAACAACGAGCAGTACTTC	CASSSFSSGSNNEQYF
TRBV28	TRBJ2-1	TRBD2	-	TGTGCCAGCAGTTCCCATACCAAACTAGCGGGAGGTGTTTACAATGAGCAGTTCTTC	CASSSHTKLAGGVYNEQFF
TRBV4-1	TRBJ1-2	-	-	TGCGCCAGCAGCCAAGATTGGAACTATGGCTACACCTTC	CASSQDWNYGYTF
TRBV15	TRBJ2-1	TRBD2	-	TGTGCCACCAGCACCACGGGGGGTCCCTACAATGAGCAGTTCTTC	CATSTTGGPYNEQFF
TRBV28	TRBJ1-4	TRBD1	-	TGTGCCAGCAGTTTATTCAAGACAGGGGGCCGAGAAAAACTGTTTTTT	CASSLFKTGGREKLFF
TRBV27	TRBJ2-1	TRBD2	-	TGTGCCAGCAGTGGGCGGACTAGCGGAGGGCATGGAGTTGTGCAGTTCTTC	CASSGRTSGGHGVVQFF
TRBV11-3	TRBJ2-1	TRBD1	-	TGTGCCAGCAGCTTAGAGGGGACAGGGGGCGATGAGCAGTTCTTC	CASSLEGTGGDEQFF
TRBV27	TRBJ2-7	TRBD2	-	TGTGCCAGCAGTTCGTCTAGCGGTTACCCCTACGAGCAGTACTTC	CASSSSSGYPYEQYF
TRBV7-6	TRBJ2-5	-	-	TGTGCCAGCAGCTTAATCCGAAATCAAGAGACCCAGTACTTC	CASSLIRNQETQYF
TRBV6-5	TRBJ2-1	TRBD2	once	TGTGCCAGCAGTTTTCTGACTAGCGGGGCAAGGCATGAGCAGTTCTTC	CASSFLTSGARHEQFF
TRBV5-1	TRBJ2-7	TRBD1	-	TGCGCCAGCAGCGGGACCCCGGACAGGGGGGGGGAGCAGTACTTC	CASSGTPDRGGEQYF
TRBV2	TRBJ2-1	TRBD1	-	TGTGCCAGCTACAGGGGAATCTACAATGAGCAGTTCTTC	CASYRGIYNEQFF
TRBV7-2	TRBJ2-1	-	-	TGTGCCAGCAGCTTAGAAAGAGCGGGCGGGTTCTTC	CASSLERAGGFF
TRBV6-6	TRBJ2-5	TRBD2	-	TGTGCCAGCAGTTACGGTCTAGCGGGAGCACAAGAGACCCAGTACTTC	CASSYGLAGAQETQYF
TRBV6-1	TRBJ2-7	-	-	TGTGCCAGCAGTGAAGAAAAAGGGGTGATTAGAGAGCAGTACTTC	CASSEEKGVIREQYF
TRBV9	TRBJ2-1	TRBD1	-	TGTGCCAGCAGCCTGGGACAGACCAATGAGCAGTTCTTC	CASSLGQTNEQFF
TRBV18	TRBJ1-5	TRBD1	-	TGTGCCAGCTCACCTAAGGACGAAGCGCAGGGGGGGCCCCAGCATTTT	CASSPKDEAQGGPQHF
TRBV7-9	TRBJ1-3	-	-	TGTGCCAGCAGCCTTTATCGGGGGCCCTCTGGAAACACCATATATTTT	CASSLYRGPSGNTIYF
TRBV7-7	TRBJ2-3	-	-	TGTGCCAGCAGTCCCGGGCCCAGGGGCACAGATACGCAGTATTTT	CASSPGPRGTDTQYF
TRBV27	TRBJ1-2	-	-	TGTGCCAGCAGTTTATACGCTGCGCAGGGCCATGGCTACACCTTC	CASSLYAAQGHGYTF
TRBV6-6	TRBJ2-1	TRBD2	-	TGTGCCAGCAGTTACCAAGGACTAGCCTACAATGAGCAGTTCTTC	CASSYQGLAYNEQFF
TRBV7-2	TRBJ2-3	TRBD2	-	TGTGCCAGCAGCTTAGAGGCGGGGGGCACAGATACGCAGTATTTT	CASSLEAGGTDTQYF
TRBV27	TRBJ2-5	-	-	TGTGCCAGCAAGGCAGGGAACCAAGAGACCCAGTACTTC	CASKAGNQETQYF
TRBV6-5	TRBJ1-2	-	-	TGTGCCAGCAGTTACTCACGAGGGATCTATGGCTACACCTTC	CASSYSRGIYGYTF
TRBV19	TRBJ2-7	-	-	TGTGCCAGTAGTCTGGTGGGGGCGGCGAGTATAACCTACGAGCAGTACTTC	CASSLVGAASITYEQYF
TRBV19	TRBJ1-5	-	-	TGTGCCAGTAGTATAGGAGGGAGGCGCAGCAATCAGCCCCAGCATTTT	CASSIGGRRSNQPQHF
TRBV13	TRBJ2-5	-	-	TGTGCCAGCAGTTACGGGGAGACCCAGTACTTC	CASSYGETQYF
TRBV28	TRBJ2-2	TRBD1	-	TGTGCCGTACTACAGGGGGGTAGCACCGGGGAGCTGTTTTTT	CAVLQGGSTGELFF
TRBV25-1	TRBJ1-2	TRBD1	-	TGTGCCAGCAGTGCCGGGACAGGGATAGGCCGGGGCTACACCTTC	CASSAGTGIGRGYTF
TRBV4-1	TRBJ2-7	TRBD2	once	TGCGCCAGCAGCCAAGTCCTGACTAGCGGGTACTACGAGCAGTACTTC	CASSQVLTSGYYEQYF
TRBV19	TRBJ2-4	-	-	TGTGCCAGTCTTCGGGCAGGAGCCAAAAACATTCAGTACTTC	CASLRAGAKNIQYF
TRBV6-1	TRBJ1-3	-	-	TGTGCCAGCAGAGGGGAGTTGGCATCTGGAAACACCATATATTTT	CASRGELASGNTIYF
TRBV5-1	TRBJ2-6	TRBD1	-	TGCGCCAGCAGCTTTGACAGGGCTGGGGCCAACGTCCTGACTTTC	CASSFDRAGANVLTF
TRBV6-7	TRBJ1-1	-	few	TGTGCCAGCAGAGTGCCACAGTCTGAAGCTTTCTTT	CASRVPQSEAFF
TRBV18	TRBJ2-1	TRBD2	-	TGTGCCAGCTCACCACCGGGACTAGCGGGAAACAATGAGCAGTTCTTC	CASSPPGLAGNNEQFF
TRBV19	TRBJ2-3	-	-	TGTGCCAGTACAGGGTTCACAGATACGCAGTATTTT	CASTGFTDTQYF